These T cell receptor beta chains were read from a single sample in a study of T cell responses to AZD1222 COVID-19 vaccine. Some clones are missing from TCRdb's copy, which holds only in-frame ones; the method was immunoSEQ multiplex PCR. The data hold 60,000 to 80,000 clones, with roughly 87% observed a single time. Sequencing was performed on peripheral blood, taken on day 0 of AZD1222 vaccination. The receptors were sampled from an adult in good health. Each CDR3 is given without its conserved first and last residue.

cdr3_aa j_call v_call
ASSLPIGQGSTDTQY TRBJ2-3 TRBV5-4
ASSPRGQKNTGELF TRBJ2-2 TRBV7-9
ASSYSGDVTRS TRBJ1-2 TRBV6-5
ASSPWTSGNTDTQY TRBJ2-3 TRBV7-3
ASSPGQGSYNEQF TRBJ2-1 TRBV5-1
ASSLGVSGGTDTQY TRBJ2-3 TRBV5-1
ASSRLGQGKGGYT TRBJ1-2 TRBV6-5
ASSLGAGGIQTQY TRBJ2-5 TRBV11-2
ASRGSGESSYEQY TRBJ2-7 TRBV7-9
ASSQYLSPRTGSGYT TRBJ1-2 TRBV19
ASSGQTLYGYT TRBJ1-2 TRBV2
ASSLWRNRNQPQH TRBJ1-5 TRBV27
ASSSVPGQGNQPQH TRBJ1-5 TRBV7-8
ASSPFEGPGNTIY TRBJ1-3 TRBV18
ASSFPGQGDYGYT TRBJ1-2 TRBV5-4
ASSMRGFDSPLH TRBJ1-6 TRBV19
ASSWGQGESGNTIY TRBJ1-3 TRBV6-4
SARLDETQY TRBJ2-5 TRBV20-1
ASSLSTGTGENTIY TRBJ1-3 TRBV7-3
ASSLPGELF TRBJ2-2 TRBV7-8
ASSLGVGPGETQY TRBJ2-5 TRBV7-8
ASSLQGMNNQPQH TRBJ1-5 TRBV3-1/TRBV3-2
ASSLTGASNQPQH TRBJ1-5 TRBV5-6
ASNTQGMQPQH TRBJ1-5 TRBV2
ASRGGRWEQY TRBJ2-7 TRBV6-5
ASSPGVAKNIQY TRBJ2-4 TRBV3-1/TRBV3-2
ASSRRQGVSYEQY TRBJ2-7 TRBV9
ASSSARPNTEAF TRBJ1-1 TRBV5-1